This T cell receptor beta chain was found in a study of cytomegalovirus exposure and HLA in healthy donors. Study conclusions and caveats: It emerged from a later analysis that several of the most significant clusters appeared to be linked to common viral pathogens.

With respect to this clone: The antigen is undetermined.

CDR3 size: 17 residues. The germline V gene encodes CDR1 SNHLY and CDR2 FYNNEI. V dropped 1 base and J dropped 4; count of bases not matched to a gene: 10. PCR was performed using 60 Vbeta and 13 Jbeta primers. Clones were sequenced by immunoSEQ multiplex PCR, and TCRdb holds only the in-frame ones, with some missing. The table shows approximately 180,000 clones, with about 80% occurring only once. The chain links TRBV2 to TRBJ2-3, with 8 bases that match TRBD2. The TCR comes from a man aged 18 to 30 in good health and CMV-seronegative. The specimen was PBMCs. Here the CDR3 DNA reads TGTGCCAGCAGTGAAGGACCCCGGGGGGGCCCGCCAGATACGCAGTATTTT. Its translation is CASSEGPRGGPPDTQYF.